This entry features one T cell receptor beta chain sequence. Its antigen remains unknown. Some clones are missing from TCRdb's copy, which holds only in-frame ones; the method was immunoSEQ multiplex PCR. The table has 90,000 to 150,000 clones, 70% to 90% seen once; the top ten hold about 9.8%. These data originate in a study of T cell responses to AZD1222 COVID-19 vaccine. Study observations and caveats: The study reported that nearly half of spike-specific TCRs target unmutated variant regions. It was only after the peak T cell response that any repertoires were sampled. Donors were largely white British and mainly female; clonal diversity was possibly underestimated. Two AZD1222 doses significantly raised spike-specific TCR breadth and depth over controls.

V shed 0 bases and J shed 5 bases, with 16 bases lying between them. Germline V lookup: CDR1 MGHRA, CDR2 YSYEKL. The CDR3 runs 16 residues. The clonotype originates from an adult in good health. This sample comprised peripheral blood, obtained on day 0 of AZD1222 vaccination. The chain employs TRBV4-1 and TRBJ1-2; no clear D gene. The CDR3 region has the DNA TGCGCCAGCAGCCAAGATCAGGCCTTCGGAGCATATGGCTACACCTTC. It is translated as CASSQDQAFGAYGYTF.